This T cell receptor beta chain was observed in a study of blood T cell repertoires in COVID-19. About the study: The samples span acute and convalescent COVID-19 from the United States, Italy and Spain. T cells, B-cell-depleted T cells, or PBMCs provided the cDNA or gDNA that served as material.

Per the original methods: Scientists estimated how many nucleated cells there were by amplifying reference gene primers. Repertoires were generated with immunoSEQ multiplex PCR, while TCRdb's copy carries only in-frame clones and drops some. That table gives V, J and clone size, and the DNA gave D and trimming. Found here are over 200,000 clones, roughly 88% of them singletons; the top ten hold roughly 30%. V gave up 4 bases and J gave up 6 bases; unmatched junction bases: 10. Germline-derived CDR1 and CDR2 are LGHNA and YSLEER. The CDR3 consists of 15 residues. This clone has only one observation. The chain carries TRBV4-3 and TRBJ2-3; 7 bases fit TRBD1. Sequencing was carried out using peripheral blood. This clonotype originated in a man aged 40-49 years with acute or convalescent COVID-19. The CDR3: CASSLEGQAPDTQYF. The DNA for the CDR3 is TGCGCCAGCAGCCTTGAAGGACAGGCCCCCGATACGCAGTATTTT.